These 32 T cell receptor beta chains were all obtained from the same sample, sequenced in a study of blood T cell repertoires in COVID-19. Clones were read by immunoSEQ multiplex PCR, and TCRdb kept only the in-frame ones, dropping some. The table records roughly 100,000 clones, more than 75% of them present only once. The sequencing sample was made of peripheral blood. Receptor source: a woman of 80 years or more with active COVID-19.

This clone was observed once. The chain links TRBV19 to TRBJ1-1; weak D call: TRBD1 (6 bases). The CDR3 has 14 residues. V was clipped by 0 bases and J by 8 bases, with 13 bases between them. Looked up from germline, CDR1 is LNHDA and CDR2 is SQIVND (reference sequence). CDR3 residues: CASSIEGRGSEAFF. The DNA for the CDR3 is TGTGCCAGTAGTATAGAGGGCAGGGGATCAGAAGCTTTCTTT.

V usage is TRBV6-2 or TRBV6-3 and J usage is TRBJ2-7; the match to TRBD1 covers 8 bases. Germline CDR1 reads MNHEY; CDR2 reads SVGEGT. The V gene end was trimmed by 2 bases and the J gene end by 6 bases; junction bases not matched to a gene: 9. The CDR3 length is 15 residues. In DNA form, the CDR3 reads TGTGCCAGCAGTTACCGGACAGGGAGGTCCAGCGAGCAGTACTTC. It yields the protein CASSYRTGRSSEQYF.

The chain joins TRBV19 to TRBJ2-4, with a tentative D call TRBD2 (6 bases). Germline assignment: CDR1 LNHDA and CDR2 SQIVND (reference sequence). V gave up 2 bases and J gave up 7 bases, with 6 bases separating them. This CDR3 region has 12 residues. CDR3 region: CASSIRGNIQYF. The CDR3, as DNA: TGTGCCAGTAGTATACGGGGGAACATTCAGTACTTC.

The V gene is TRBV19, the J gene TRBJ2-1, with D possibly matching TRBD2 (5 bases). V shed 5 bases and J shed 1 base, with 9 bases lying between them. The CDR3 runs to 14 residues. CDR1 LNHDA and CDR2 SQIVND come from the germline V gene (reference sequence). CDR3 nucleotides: TGTGCCAGTAGTGCCCGGGGATCCTACAATGAGCAGTTCTTC. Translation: CASSARGSYNEQFF. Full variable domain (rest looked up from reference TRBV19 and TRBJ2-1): DGGITQSPKYLFRKEGQNVTLSCEQNLNHDAMYWYRQDPGQGLRLIYYSQIVNDFQKGDIAEGYSVSREKKESFPLTVTSAQKNPTAFYLCASSARGSYNEQFFGPGTRLTVL.

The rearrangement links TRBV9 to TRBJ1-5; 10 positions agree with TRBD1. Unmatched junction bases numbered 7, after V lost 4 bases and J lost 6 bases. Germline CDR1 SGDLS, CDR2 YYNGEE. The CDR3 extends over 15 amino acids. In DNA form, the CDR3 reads TGTGCCAGCAGCCCGACAGGGGGCTATGGTCAGCCCCAGCATTTT. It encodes CASSPTGGYGQPQHF. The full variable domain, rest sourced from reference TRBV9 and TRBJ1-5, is DSGVTQTPKHLITATGQRVTLRCSPRSGDLSVYWYQQSLDQGLQFLIQYYNGEERAKGNILERFSAQQFPDLHSELNLSSLELGDSALYFCASSPTGGYGQPQHFGDGTRLSIL.

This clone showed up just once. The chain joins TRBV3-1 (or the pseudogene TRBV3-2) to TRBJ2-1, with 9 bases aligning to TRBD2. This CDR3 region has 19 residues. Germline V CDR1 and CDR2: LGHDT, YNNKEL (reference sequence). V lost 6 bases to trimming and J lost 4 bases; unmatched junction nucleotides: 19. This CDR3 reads CASSPIQRIAGDRYNEQFF. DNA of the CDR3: TGTGCCAGCAGTCCTATTCAACGGATAGCGGGAGACCGATACAATGAGCAGTTCTTC.

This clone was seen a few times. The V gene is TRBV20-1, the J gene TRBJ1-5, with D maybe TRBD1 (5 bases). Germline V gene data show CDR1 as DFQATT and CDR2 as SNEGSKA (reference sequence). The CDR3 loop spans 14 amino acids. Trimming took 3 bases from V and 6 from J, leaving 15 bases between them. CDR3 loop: CSASLRAGLQPQHF. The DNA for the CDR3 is TGCAGTGCTAGTCTCCGGGCAGGGCTTCAGCCCCAGCATTTT.

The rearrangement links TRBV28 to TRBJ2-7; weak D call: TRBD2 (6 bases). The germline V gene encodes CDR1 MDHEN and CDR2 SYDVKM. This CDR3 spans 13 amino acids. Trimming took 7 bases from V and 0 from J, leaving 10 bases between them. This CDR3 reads CASIDGSSYEQYF. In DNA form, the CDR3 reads TGTGCCAGCATAGACGGGAGCTCCTACGAGCAGTACTTC.

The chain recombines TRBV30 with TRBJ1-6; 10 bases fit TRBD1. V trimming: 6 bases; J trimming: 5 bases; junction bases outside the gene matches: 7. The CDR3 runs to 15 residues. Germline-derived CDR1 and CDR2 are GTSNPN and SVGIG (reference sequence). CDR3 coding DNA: TGTGCCTGCTGGGGACAGGGGATGAATAATTCACCCCTCCACTTT. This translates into CACWGQGMNNSPLHF.

The CDR3 DNA is TGTGCCAGCTCACCTACCCGGGACAGGGATCACAATGAGCAGTTCTTC. This encodes CASSPTRDRDHNEQFF. The gene calls are TRBV18 and TRBJ2-1, with TRBD1 matching over 9 bases. The CDR3 consists of 16 residues. V lost 3 bases to trimming and J lost 5 bases; unmatched junction nucleotides: 8. Germline V lookup: CDR1 KGHSH, CDR2 LQKENI.

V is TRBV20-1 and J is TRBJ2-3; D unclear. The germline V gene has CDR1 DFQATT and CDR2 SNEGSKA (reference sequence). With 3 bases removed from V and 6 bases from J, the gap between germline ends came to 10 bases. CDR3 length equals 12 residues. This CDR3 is CSASQAVDTQYF. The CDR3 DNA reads TGCAGTGCTAGTCAGGCCGTGGATACGCAGTATTTT.

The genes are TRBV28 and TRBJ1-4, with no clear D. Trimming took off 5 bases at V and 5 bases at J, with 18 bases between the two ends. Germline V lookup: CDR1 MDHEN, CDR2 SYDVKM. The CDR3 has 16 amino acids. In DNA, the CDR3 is TGTGCCAGCAGTCCTCCTACTCCGACTGTAAATGAAAAACTGTTTTTT. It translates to CASSPPTPTVNEKLFF.

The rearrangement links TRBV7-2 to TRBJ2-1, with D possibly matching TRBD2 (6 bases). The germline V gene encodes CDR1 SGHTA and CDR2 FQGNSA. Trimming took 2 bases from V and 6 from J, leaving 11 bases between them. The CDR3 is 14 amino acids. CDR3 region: CASSLLEGRNEQFF. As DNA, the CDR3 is TGTGCCAGCAGCTTACTGGAGGGTCGCAATGAGCAGTTCTTC.

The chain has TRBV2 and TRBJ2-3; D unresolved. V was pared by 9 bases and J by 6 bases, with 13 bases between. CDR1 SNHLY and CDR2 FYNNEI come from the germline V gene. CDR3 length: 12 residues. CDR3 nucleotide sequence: TGTGCCAGTGCCTCCGTTCGGGATACGCAGTATTTT. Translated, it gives CASASVRDTQYF.

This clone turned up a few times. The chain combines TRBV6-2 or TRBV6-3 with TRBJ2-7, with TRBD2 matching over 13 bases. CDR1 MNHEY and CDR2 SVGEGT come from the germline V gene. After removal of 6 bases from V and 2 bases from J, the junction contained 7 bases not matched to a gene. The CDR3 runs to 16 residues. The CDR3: CASSRPGTSGTYEQYF. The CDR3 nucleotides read TGTGCCAGCAGCCGACCCGGGACTAGCGGGACCTACGAGCAGTACTTC.

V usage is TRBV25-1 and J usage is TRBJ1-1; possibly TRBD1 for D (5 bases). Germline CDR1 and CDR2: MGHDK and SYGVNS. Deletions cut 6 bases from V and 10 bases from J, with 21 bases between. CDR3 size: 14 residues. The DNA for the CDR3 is TGTGCCAGCAGGGACACAGGTACGGGTAAGCGAGCTTTCTTT. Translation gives CASRDTGTGKRAFF.

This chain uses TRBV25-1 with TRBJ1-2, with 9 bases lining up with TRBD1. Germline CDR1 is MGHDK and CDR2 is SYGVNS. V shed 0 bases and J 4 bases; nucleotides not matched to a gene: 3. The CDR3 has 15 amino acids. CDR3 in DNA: TGTGCCAGCAGTGAATACCAGACAGGGGGCTATGGCTACACCTTC. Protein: CASSEYQTGGYGYTF.

This CDR3 reads CASSLGQGAQFRPYEQYF. The CDR3 nucleotides read TGCGCCAGCAGCCTTGGACAGGGGGCGCAGTTCCGCCCATACGAGCAGTACTTC. V gene TRBV5-1 combines with J gene TRBJ2-7, with 11 nucleotides matching TRBD1. Germline V gene data show CDR1 as SGHRS and CDR2 as YFSETQ. Unmatched junction bases numbered 16, after V lost 4 bases and J lost 4 bases. The CDR3 spans 18 residues.

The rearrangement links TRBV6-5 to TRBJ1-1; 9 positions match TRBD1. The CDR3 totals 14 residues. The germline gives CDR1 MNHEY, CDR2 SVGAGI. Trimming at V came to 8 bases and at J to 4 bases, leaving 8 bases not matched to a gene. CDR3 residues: CASVRTGAFTEAFF. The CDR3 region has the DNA TGTGCCAGCGTTAGGACAGGGGCTTTCACTGAAGCTTTCTTT.

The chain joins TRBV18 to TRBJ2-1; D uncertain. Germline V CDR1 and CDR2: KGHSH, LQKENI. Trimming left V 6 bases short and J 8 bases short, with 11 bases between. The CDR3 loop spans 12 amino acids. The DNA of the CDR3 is TGTGCCAGCTCCCCGAACTTGGATGAGCAGTTCTTC. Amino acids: CASSPNLDEQFF.

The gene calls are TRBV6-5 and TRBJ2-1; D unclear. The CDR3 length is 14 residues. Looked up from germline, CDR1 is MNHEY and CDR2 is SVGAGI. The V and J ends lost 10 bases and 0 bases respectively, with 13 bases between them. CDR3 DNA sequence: TGTGCCACCTCCGGGTTCCCCTCCTACAATGAGCAGTTCTTC. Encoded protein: CATSGFPSYNEQFF.

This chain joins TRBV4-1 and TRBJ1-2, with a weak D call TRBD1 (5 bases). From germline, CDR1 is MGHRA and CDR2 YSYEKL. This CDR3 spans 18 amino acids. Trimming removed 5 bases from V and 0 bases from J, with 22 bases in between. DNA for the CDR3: TGCGCCAGCAGCAATCCGATCCGGGGGAGCATGGCTAACTATGGCTACACCTTC. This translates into CASSNPIRGSMANYGYTF.

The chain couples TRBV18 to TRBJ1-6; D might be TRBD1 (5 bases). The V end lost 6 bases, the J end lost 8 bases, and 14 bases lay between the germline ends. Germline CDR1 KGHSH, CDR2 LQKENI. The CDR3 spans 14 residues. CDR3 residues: CASSPTARDSPLHF. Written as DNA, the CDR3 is TGTGCCAGCTCCCCGACAGCCCGGGATTCACCCCTCCACTTT.

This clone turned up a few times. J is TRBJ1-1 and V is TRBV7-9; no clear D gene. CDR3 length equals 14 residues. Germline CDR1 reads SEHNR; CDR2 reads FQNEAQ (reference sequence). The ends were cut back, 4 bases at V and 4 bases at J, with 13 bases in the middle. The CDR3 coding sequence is TGTGCCAGCAGCTCTAAATCGCCGGGCACTGAAGCTTTCTTT. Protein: CASSSKSPGTEAFF.

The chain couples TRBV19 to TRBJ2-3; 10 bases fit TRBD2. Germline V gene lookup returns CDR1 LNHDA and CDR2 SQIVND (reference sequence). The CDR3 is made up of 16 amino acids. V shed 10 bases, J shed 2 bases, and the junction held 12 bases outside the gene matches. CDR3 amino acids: CATSGSLSTHTDTQYF. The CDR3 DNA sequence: TGTGCCACTAGCGGGAGCCTTAGTACACACACAGATACGCAGTATTTT.

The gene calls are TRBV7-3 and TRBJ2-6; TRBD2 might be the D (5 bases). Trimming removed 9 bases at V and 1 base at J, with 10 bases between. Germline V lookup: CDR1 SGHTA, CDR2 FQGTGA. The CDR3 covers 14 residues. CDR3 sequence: CASAPGSGANVLTF. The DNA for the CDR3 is TGTGCCAGTGCTCCGGGGTCTGGGGCCAACGTCCTGACTTTC.

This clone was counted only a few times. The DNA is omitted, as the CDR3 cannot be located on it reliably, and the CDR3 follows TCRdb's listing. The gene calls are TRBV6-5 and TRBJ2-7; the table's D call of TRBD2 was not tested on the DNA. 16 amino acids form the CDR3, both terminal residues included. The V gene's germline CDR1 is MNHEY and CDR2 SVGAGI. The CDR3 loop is CASSSSRATPLYEQYF.

CDR3 DNA sequence: TGCAGCGTTGTGACTAGCGGGATAGATACGCAGTATTTT. Translating gives CSVVTSGIDTQYF. V usage is TRBV29-1 and J usage is TRBJ2-3; 11 bases match TRBD2. The CDR3 sequence is 13 residues long. The J segment lost 5 bases and the V segment lost 4 bases, leaving 2 bases of the junction unmatched. Germline CDR1 SQVTM, CDR2 ANQGSEA.

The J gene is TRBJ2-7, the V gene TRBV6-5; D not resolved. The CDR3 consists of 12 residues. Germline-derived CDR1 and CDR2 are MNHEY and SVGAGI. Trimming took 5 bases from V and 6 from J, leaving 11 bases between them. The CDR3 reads CASSPGYAEQYF. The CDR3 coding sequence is TGTGCCAGCAGTCCCGGGTACGCCGAGCAGTACTTC.

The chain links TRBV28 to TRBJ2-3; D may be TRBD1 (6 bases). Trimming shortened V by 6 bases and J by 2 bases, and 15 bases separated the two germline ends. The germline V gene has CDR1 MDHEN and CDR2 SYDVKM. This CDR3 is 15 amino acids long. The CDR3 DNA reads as TGTGCCAGCAGCTCAAACAGGGAACCCACAGATACGCAGTATTTT. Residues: CASSSNREPTDTQYF.

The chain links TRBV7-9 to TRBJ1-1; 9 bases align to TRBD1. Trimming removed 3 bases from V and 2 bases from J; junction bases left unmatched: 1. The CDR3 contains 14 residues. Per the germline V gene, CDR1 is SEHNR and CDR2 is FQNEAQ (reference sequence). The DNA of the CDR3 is TGTGCCAGCAGCTTCACAGGGGGCAACACTGAAGCTTTCTTT. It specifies CASSFTGGNTEAFF. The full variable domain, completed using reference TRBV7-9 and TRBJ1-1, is DTGVSQNPRHKITKRGQNVTFRCDPISEHNRLYWYRQTLGQGPEFLTYFQNEAQLEKSRLLSDRFSAERPKGSFSTLEIQRTEQGDSAMYLCASSFTGGNTEAFFGQGTRLTVV.

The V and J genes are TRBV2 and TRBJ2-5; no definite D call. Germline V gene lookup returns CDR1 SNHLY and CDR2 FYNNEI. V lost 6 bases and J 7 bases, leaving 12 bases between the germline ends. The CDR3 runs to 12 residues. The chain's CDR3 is CASRLAERTQYF. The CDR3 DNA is TGTGCCAGCAGGCTGGCGGAGAGGACCCAGTACTTC.